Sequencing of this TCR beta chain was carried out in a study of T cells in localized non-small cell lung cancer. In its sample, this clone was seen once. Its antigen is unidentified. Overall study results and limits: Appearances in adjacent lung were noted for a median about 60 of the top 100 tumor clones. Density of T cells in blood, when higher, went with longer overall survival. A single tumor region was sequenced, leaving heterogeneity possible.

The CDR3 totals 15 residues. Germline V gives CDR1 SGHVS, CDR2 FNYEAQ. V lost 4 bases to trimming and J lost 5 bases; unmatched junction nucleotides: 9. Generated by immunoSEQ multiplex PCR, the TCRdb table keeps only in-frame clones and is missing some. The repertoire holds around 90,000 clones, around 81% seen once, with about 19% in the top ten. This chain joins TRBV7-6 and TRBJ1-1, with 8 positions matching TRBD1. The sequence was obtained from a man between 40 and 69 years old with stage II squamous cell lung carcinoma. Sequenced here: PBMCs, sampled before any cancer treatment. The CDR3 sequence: CASSYQTGGKTEAFF. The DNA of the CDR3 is TGTGCCAGCAGCTACCAAACAGGGGGGAAGACTGAAGCTTTCTTT. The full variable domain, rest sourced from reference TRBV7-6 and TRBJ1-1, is GAGVSQSPRYKVTKRGQDVALRCDPISGHVSLYWYRQALGQGPEFLTYFNYEAQQDKSGLPNDRFSAERPEGSISTLTIQRTEQRDSAMYRCASSYQTGGKTEAFFGQGTRLTVV.